The subject of this entry is one TCR beta chain. Samples underwent the assay at deep level. Sequencing was performed with immunoSEQ multiplex PCR; in TCRdb, only in-frame clones are kept and a portion is missing. Of roughly 2,000,000 clones in the sample, approximately 95% were seen once. The data were obtained in a study of shared clonotypes between healthy human individuals. V lost 5 bases to trimming and J lost 7 bases; unmatched junction nucleotides: 5. This CDR3 has 13 residues. Germline V gives CDR1 MNHEY, CDR2 SMNVEV (reference sequence). CD8 cells classed as naive were CD45RO-negative and positively selected for CCR7, excluding terminally differentiated effector memory CD45RA+ cells.

The sequenced sample consisted of naive CD8+ T cells sorted from blood. This receptor was obtained from a man between 18 and 29 years old in good health. The rearrangement uses TRBV27 and TRBJ1-2; TRBD1 aligns across 9 bases. The chain's CDR3 is CASSPQGAIGYTF. CDR3 in DNA: TGTGCCAGCAGTCCACAGGGGGCAATTGGCTACACCTTC.